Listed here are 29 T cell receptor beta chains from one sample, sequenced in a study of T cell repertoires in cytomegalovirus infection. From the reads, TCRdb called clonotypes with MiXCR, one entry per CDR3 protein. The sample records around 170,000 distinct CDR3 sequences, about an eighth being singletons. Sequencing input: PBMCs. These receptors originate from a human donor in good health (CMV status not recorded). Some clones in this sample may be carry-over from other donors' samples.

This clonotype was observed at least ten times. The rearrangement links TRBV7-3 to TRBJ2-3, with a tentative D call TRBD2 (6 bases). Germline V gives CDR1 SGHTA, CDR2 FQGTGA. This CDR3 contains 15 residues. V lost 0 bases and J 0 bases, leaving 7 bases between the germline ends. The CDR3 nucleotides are TGTGCCAGCAGCTTAACAGCGGGCAGCACAGATACGCAGTATTTT. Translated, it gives CASSLTAGSTDTQYF.

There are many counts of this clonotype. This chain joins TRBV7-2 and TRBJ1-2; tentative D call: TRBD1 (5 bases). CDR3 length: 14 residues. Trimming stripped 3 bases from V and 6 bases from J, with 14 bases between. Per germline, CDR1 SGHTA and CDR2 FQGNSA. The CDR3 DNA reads TGTGCCAGCAGCTTCCTCGGGACCGCGGATGGCTACACCTTC. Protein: CASSFLGTADGYTF.

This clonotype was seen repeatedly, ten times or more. CDR3 amino acids: CASSEDQTNQPQHF. In DNA form, the CDR3 reads TGTGCCAGCAGTGAAGATCAGACCAATCAGCCCCAGCATTTT. The chain couples TRBV6-4 to TRBJ1-5; D uncertain. Germline lookup yields CDR1 MRHNA and CDR2 SNTAGT. Trimming cost V 3 bases and J 3 bases, with 9 bases left between them. The CDR3 consists of 14 residues.

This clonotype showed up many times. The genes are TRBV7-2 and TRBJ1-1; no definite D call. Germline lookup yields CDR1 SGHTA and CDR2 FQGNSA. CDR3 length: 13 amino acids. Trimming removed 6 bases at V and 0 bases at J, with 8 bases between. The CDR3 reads CASRIRMNTEAFF. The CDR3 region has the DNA TGTGCCAGCAGGATTAGGATGAACACTGAAGCTTTCTTT.

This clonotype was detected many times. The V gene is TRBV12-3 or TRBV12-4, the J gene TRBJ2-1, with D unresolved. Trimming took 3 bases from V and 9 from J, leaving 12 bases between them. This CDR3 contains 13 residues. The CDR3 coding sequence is TGTGCCAGCAGTTTGAGAAATAACGCTGAGCAGTTCTTC. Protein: CASSLRNNAEQFF.

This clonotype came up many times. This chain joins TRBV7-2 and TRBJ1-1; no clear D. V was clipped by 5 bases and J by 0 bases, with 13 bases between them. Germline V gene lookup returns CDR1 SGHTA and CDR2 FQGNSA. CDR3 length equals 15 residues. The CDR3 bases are TGTGCCAGCAGCCCTAAACAGTACATGAACACTGAAGCTTTCTTT. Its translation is CASSPKQYMNTEAFF.

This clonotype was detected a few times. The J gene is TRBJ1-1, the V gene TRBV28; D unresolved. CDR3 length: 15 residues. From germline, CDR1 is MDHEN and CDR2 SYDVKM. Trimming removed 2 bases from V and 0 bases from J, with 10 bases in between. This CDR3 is CASSLRGSVNTEAFF. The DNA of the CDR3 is TGTGCCAGCAGTTTAAGAGGATCCGTGAACACTGAAGCTTTCTTT.

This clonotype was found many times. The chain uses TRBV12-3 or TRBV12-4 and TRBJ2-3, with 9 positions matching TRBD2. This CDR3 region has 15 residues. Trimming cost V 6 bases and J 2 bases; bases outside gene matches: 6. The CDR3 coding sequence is TGTGCCAGCAGACTAGCGGGCACTTTCACAGATACGCAGTATTTT. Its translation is CASRLAGTFTDTQYF.

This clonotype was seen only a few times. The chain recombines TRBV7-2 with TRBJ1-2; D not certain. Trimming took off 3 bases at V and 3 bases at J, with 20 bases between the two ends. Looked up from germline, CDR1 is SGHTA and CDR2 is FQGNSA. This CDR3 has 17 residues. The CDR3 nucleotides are TGTGCCAGCAGCTTTGCCCCCCATAGCCGACCCGACTATGGCTACACCTTC. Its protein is CASSFAPHSRPDYGYTF. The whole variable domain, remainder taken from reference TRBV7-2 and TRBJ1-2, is GAGVSQSPSNKVTEKGKDVELRCDPISGHTALYWYRQSLGQGLEFLIYFQGNSAPDKSGLPSDRFSAERTGGSVSTLTIQRTQQEDSAVYLCASSFAPHSRPDYGYTFGSGTRLTVV.

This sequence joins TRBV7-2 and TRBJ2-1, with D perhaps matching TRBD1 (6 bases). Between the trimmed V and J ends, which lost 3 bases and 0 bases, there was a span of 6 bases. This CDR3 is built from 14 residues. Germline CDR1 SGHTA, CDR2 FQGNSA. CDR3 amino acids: CASSLGASYNEQFF. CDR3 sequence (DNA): TGTGCCAGCAGCTTGGGGGCCTCCTACAATGAGCAGTTCTTC.

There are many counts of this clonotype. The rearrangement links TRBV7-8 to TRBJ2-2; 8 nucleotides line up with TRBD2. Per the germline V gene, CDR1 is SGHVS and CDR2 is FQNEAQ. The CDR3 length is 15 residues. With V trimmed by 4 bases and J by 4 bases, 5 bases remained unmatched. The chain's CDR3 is CASSSGRGSTGELFF. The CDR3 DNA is TGTGCCAGCAGCTCCGGGAGGGGCAGCACCGGGGAGCTGTTTTTT.

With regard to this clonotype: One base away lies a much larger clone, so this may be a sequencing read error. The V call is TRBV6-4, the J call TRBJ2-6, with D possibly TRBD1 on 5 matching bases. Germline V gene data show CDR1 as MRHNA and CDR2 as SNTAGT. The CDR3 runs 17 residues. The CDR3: CASSDSETGSGAYVLTF. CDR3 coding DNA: TGTGCCAGCAGTGACTCAGAGACGGGTTCTGGGGCCTACGTCCTGACTTTC.

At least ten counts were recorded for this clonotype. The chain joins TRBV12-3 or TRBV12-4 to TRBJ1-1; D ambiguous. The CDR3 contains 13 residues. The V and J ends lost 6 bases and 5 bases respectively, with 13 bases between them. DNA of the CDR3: TGTGCCAGCAGCCCTAGGGTGAGGACTGAAGCTTTCTTT. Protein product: CASSPRVRTEAFF.

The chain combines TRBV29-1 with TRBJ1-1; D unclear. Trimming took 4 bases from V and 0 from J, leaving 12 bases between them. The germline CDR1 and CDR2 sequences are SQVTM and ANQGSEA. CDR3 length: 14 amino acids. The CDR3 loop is CSVALMAMNTEAFF. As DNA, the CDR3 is TGCAGCGTTGCTCTTATGGCGATGAACACTGAAGCTTTCTTT.

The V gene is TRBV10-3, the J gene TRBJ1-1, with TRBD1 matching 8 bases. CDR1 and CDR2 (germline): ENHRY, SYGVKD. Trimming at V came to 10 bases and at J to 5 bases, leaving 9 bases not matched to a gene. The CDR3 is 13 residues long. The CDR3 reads CATKDRVETEAFF. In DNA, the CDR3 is TGTGCCACCAAGGACAGGGTGGAAACTGAAGCTTTCTTT.

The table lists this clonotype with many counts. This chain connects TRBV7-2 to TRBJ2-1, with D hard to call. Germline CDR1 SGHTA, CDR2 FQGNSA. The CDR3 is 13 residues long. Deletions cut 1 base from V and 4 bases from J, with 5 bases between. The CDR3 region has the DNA TGTGCCAGCAGCTTAGATACATACAATGAGCAGTTCTTC. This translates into CASSLDTYNEQFF.

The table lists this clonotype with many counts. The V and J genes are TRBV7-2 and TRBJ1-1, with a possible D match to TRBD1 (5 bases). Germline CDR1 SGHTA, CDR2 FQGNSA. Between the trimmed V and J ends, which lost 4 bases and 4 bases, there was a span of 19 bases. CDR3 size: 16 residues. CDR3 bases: TGTGCCAGCAGCTCCGCCTTTGGGGGGTTGAGCACTGAAGCTTTCTTT. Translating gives CASSSAFGGLSTEAFF.

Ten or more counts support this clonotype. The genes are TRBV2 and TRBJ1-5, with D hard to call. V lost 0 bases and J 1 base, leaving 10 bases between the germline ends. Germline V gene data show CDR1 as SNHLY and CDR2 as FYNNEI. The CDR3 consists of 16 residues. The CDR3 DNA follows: TGTGCCAGCAGTGAAGCCGAGTGGGGAAGCAATCAGCCCCAGCATTTT. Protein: CASSEAEWGSNQPQHF.

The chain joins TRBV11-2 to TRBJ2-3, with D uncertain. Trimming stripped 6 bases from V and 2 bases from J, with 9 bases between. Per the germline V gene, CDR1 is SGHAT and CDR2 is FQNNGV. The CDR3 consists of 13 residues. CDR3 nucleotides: TGTGCCAGCAGTCGGCAGATCACAGATACGCAGTATTTT. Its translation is CASSRQITDTQYF.

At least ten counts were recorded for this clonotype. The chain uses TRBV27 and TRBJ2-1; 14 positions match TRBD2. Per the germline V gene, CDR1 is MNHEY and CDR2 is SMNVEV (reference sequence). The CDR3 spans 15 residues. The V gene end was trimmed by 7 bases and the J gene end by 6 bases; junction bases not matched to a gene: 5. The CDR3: CASNAGTSGGNEQFF. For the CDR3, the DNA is TGTGCCAGCAATGCCGGGACTAGCGGGGGCAATGAGCAGTTCTTC.

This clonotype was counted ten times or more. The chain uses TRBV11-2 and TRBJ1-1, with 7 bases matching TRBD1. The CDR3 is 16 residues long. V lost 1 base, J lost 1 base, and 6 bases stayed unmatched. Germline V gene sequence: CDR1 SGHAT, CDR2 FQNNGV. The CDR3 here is CASSLVGGRGNTEAFF. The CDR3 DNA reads TGTGCCAGCAGCTTAGTAGGGGGCAGGGGGAACACTGAAGCTTTCTTT.

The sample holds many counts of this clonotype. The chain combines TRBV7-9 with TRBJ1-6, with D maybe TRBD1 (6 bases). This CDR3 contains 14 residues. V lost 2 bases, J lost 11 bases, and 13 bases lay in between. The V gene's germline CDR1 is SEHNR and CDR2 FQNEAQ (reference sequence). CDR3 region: CASSLNQGMAPLHF. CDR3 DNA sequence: TGTGCCAGCAGCTTAAACCAGGGGATGGCACCCCTCCACTTT.

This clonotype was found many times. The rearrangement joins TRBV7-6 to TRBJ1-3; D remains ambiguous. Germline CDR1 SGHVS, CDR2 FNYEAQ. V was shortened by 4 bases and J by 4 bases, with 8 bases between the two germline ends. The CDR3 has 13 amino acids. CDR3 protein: CASSSQQGNTIYF. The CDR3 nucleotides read TGTGCCAGCAGCTCGCAACAAGGAAACACCATATATTTT.

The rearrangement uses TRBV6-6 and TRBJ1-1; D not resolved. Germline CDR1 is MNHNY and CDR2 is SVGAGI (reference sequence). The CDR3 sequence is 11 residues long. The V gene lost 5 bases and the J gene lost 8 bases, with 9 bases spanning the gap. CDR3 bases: TGTGCCAGCAGTACTTCAGGAGAAGCTTTCTTT. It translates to CASSTSGEAFF.

This CDR3 reads CASSLGRPGARNTQYF. The DNA of the CDR3 is TGTGCCAGCAGCTTGGGACGGCCGGGGGCCCGTAATACGCAGTATTTT. The chain carries TRBV5-4 and TRBJ2-3; the D call may be TRBD1 or TRBD2 (6 bases each). The germline V gene encodes CDR1 SGHNT and CDR2 YYREEE (reference sequence). The CDR3 covers 16 residues. Trimming took off 0 bases at V and 7 bases at J, with 18 bases between the two ends.

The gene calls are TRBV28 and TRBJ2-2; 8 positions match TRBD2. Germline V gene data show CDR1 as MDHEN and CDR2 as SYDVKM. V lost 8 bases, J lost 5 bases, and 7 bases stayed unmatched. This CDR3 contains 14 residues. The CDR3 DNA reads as TGTGCCAGCGTTATAAAGCGGGGGACCGGGGAGCTGTTTTTT. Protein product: CASVIKRGTGELFF.

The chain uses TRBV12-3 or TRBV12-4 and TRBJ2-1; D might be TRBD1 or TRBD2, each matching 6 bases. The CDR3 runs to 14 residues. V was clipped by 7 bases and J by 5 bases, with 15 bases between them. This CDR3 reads CASKGGRGHNEQFF. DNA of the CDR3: TGTGCCAGCAAGGGGGGCAGGGGTCACAATGAGCAGTTCTTC.

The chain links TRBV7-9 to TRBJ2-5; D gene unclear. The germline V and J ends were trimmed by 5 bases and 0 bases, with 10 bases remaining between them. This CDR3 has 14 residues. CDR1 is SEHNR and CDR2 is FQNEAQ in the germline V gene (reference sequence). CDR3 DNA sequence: TGTGCCAGCAGCCCCGGTGGGTACCAAGAGACCCAGTACTTC. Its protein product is CASSPGGYQETQYF. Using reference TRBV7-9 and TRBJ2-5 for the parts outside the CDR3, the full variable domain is DTGVSQNPRHKITKRGQNVTFRCDPISEHNRLYWYRQTLGQGPEFLTYFQNEAQLEKSRLLSDRFSAERPKGSFSTLEIQRTEQGDSAMYLCASSPGGYQETQYFGPGTRLLVL.

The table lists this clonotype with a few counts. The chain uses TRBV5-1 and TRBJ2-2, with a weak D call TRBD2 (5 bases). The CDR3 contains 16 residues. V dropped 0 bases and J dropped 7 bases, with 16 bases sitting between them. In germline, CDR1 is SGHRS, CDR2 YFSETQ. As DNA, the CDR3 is TGCGCCAGCAGCTTGGACAGTCCTGGGAGTGGCGGGGAGCTGTTTTTT. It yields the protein CASSLDSPGSGGELFF.